This TCR beta chain was identified during a study of neoadjuvant anti-PD-1 for oral cavity cancer. Blood libraries mostly used about 0.5 ug genomic DNA, six replicates each. Generated by immunoSEQ multiplex PCR, the TCRdb table keeps only in-frame clones and is missing some. The sample includes some 61,000 clones, 80% to 90% of them seen just once. Described time point: after neoadjuvant nivolumab, at surgical resection. This CDR3 contains 15 residues. Per the germline V gene, CDR1 is SGHNT and CDR2 is YYREEE (reference sequence). V dropped 0 bases and J dropped 0 bases, with 9 bases sitting between them.

V and J are TRBV5-4 and TRBJ1-1; no clear D gene. The sequencing used PBMCs, collected after nivolumab (anti-PD-1) treatment. The source of this sequence is a person between 40 and 85 years old with oral cavity squamous cell carcinoma. CDR3 protein: CASSLALSVNTEAFF. In DNA form, the CDR3 reads TGTGCCAGCAGCTTGGCCCTCTCGGTGAACACTGAAGCTTTCTTT.